This T cell receptor (beta chain) was documented in a study of blood T cell repertoires in COVID-19. Study-wide context: The United States, Italy and Spain provided the acute and convalescent COVID-19 samples.

Sequencing used immunoSEQ multiplex PCR; TCRdb keeps in-frame clones, though not all of them. The data show 380,000 or so clones, roughly 90% seen once. V was shortened by 0 bases and J by 0 bases, with 13 bases between the two germline ends. CDR1 is LGHNA, CDR2 YNFKEQ, per germline. The CDR3 consists of 17 residues. The clonotype originates from a man aged 40-49 years with acute or convalescent COVID-19. Input material: peripheral blood. The gene calls are TRBV4-2 and TRBJ2-3; weak D call: TRBD2 (7 bases). CDR3 in amino acids: CASSQEGGAQSTDTQYF. The CDR3 coding sequence is TGTGCCAGCAGCCAAGAAGGGGGGGCCCAGAGCACAGATACGCAGTATTTT.